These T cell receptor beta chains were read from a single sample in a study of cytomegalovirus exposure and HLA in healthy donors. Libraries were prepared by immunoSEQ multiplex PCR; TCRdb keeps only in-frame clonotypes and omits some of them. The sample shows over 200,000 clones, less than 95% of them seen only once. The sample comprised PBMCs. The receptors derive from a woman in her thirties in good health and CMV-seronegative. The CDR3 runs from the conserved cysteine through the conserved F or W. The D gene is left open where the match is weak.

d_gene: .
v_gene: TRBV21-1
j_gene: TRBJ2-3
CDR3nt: TGTGCCAACTCCACAGGGGTCACAGATACGCAGTATTTT
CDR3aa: CANSTGVTDTQYF

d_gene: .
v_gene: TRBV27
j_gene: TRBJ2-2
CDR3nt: TGTGCCAGCAGTTTTACAGCGAACACCGGGGAGCTGTTTTTT
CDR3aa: CASSFTANTGELFF

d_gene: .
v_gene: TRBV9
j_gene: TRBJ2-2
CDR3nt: TGTGCCAGCAGCGTAGTCTCGGGCGGGGAGCTGTTTTTT
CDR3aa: CASSVVSGGELFF

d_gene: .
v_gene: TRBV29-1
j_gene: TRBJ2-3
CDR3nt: TGCAGCGTTGACTTAACCAGCACAGATACGCAGTATTTT
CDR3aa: CSVDLTSTDTQYF

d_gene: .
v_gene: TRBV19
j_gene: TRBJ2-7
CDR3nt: TGTGCCAGTAGTAGCCCCCCTGACAGCTACGAGCAGTACTTC
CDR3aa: CASSSPPDSYEQYF

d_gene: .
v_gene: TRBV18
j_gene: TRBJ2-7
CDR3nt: TGTGCCAGCTCACCGGGGCCAGAAAAGGGAGACTACGAGCAGTACTTC
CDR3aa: CASSPGPEKGDYEQYF

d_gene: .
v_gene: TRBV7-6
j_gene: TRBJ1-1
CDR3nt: TGTGCCAGCAGCTTAGAAACAAACACTGAAGCTTTCTTT
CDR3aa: CASSLETNTEAFF

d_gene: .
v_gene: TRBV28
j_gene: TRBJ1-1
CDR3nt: TGTGCCAGCAGTATCATCGGGAACACTGAAGCTTTCTTT
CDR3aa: CASSIIGNTEAFF

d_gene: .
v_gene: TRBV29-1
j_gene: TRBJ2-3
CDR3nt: TGCAGCGTTGAAGATAAGGGCACAGATACGCAGTATTTT
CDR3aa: CSVEDKGTDTQYF

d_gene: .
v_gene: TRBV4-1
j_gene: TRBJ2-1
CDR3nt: TGCGCCAGCAGCCAAGGCCGGTCGGGAGTGTTCGAAAATGAGCAGTTCTTC
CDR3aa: CASSQGRSGVFENEQFF

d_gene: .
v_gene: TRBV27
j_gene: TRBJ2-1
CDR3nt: TGTGCCAGCAGTTTTCAGTTTAAGCCCTACAATGAGCAGTTCTTC
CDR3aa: CASSFQFKPYNEQFF

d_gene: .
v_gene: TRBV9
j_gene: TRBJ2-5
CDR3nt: TGTGCCAGCACCTGGACGGGGACCCCCCAAGAGACCCAGTACTTC
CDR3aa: CASTWTGTPQETQYF

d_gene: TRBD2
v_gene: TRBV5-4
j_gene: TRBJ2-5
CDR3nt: TGTGCCACTGCCATTATCGCGGGAGGCCAAGAGACCCAGTACTTC
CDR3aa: CATAIIAGGQETQYF

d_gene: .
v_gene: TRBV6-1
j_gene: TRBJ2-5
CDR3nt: TGTGCCAGCAGTGTACCTCGGGGCAGGGGAAAGACCCAGTACTTC
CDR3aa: CASSVPRGRGKTQYF

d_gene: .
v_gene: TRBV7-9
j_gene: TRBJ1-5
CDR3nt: TGTGCCAGCAGCTTGGCTCAAGGTAATCAGCCCCAGCATTTT
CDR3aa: CASSLAQGNQPQHF